This entry lists 22 T cell receptor beta chains sequenced from one sample in a study of OX40 agonist ivuxolimab in advanced cancers. Library prep was done by the immunoSEQ multiplex PCR assay. TCRdb provides this immuneACCESS table in a form limited to in-frame rearrangements. Some clones are lacking; in checked studies, under half of them reflect an unresolved V gene, and why the rest are absent is not known. The sample includes roughly 30,000 clones, with about 88% observed a single time. 25% to 35% of the sample lies in the top ten. Sequences were derived from CD4+ or CD8+ T cells sorted from blood, sampled in a trial of the OX40 agonist ivuxolimab. The receptors were sampled from an adult with an advanced solid tumor such as melanoma, head and neck, liver or kidney cancer.

The chain has TRBV7-9 and TRBJ2-1; no reliable D call. The CDR3 contains 12 residues. Looked up from germline, CDR1 is SEHNR and CDR2 is FQNEAQ (reference sequence). Trimming left V 11 bases short and J 4 bases short, with 12 bases between. The CDR3 reads CAELGLYNEQFF. CDR3 sequence (DNA): TGTGCCGAGCTTGGATTGTACAATGAGCAGTTCTTC. Together with reference TRBV7-9 and TRBJ2-1, the CDR3 gives the full variable domain: DTGVSQNPRHKITKRGQNVTFRCDPISEHNRLYWYRQTLGQGPEFLTYFQNEAQLEKSRLLSDRFSAERPKGSFSTLEIQRTEQGDSAMYLCAELGLYNEQFFGPGTRLTVL.

The rearrangement links TRBV16 to TRBJ2-7; 9 bases fit TRBD1. J gave up 5 bases and V 4 bases, and 9 bases lay outside the gene matches. The V gene's germline CDR1 is KGHSY and CDR2 FQNENV. The CDR3 length is 15 residues. CDR3 in DNA: TGTGCCAGCAGCCCCCCGGGACAGGGTGTCCACGAGCAGTACTTC. Protein: CASSPPGQGVHEQYF.

V and J are TRBV5-1 and TRBJ2-5; D tentatively fits TRBD1 or TRBD2 (5 bases each). The CDR3 runs 16 residues. With 3 bases removed from V and 2 bases from J, the gap between germline ends came to 17 bases. Looked up from germline, CDR1 is SGHRS and CDR2 is YFSETQ. CDR3 sequence: CASSYRSGPTQETQYF. Here the CDR3 DNA reads TGCGCCAGCAGCTATAGGTCGGGGCCTACTCAAGAGACCCAGTACTTC.

The chain is built from TRBV21-1 and TRBJ1-2. TRBV21-1 is reported as a pseudogene. This CDR3 spans 16 amino acids. The CDR3 DNA is TGTGCCAGCAGCAAAGCTGGCTGCGGATACCCCTATGGCTACACCTTC. Translation gives CASSKAGCGYPYGYTF.

The CDR3 bases are TGTGCCAGCAGCTTATACGACCCACCCTACGAGCAGTACTTC. Encoded protein: CASSLYDPPYEQYF. The rearrangement links TRBV11-2 to TRBJ2-7; D not resolved. Germline CDR1 and CDR2: SGHAT and FQNNGV. V lost 2 bases and J 2 bases, leaving 10 bases between the germline ends. The CDR3 has 14 amino acids.

V is TRBV4-1 and J is TRBJ1-2, with 8 bases aligning to TRBD1. Germline V gives CDR1 MGHRA, CDR2 YSYEKL. Unmatched junction bases numbered 6, after V lost 1 base and J lost 5 bases. The length of the CDR3 is 15 residues. CDR3 bases: TGCGCCAGCAGCCAAGGGACAGGGCTTATATATGGCTACACCTTC. Amino acid sequence: CASSQGTGLIYGYTF.

The V and J genes are TRBV5-1 and TRBJ2-1; D is unresolved. Germline assignment: CDR1 SGHRS and CDR2 YFSETQ. Trimming stripped 0 bases from V and 0 bases from J, with 10 bases between. This CDR3 is 16 amino acids long. CDR3 sequence: CASSLGGWSSYNEQFF. The DNA for the CDR3 is TGCGCCAGCAGCTTGGGTGGGTGGAGCTCCTACAATGAGCAGTTCTTC.

The chain has TRBV11-1 and TRBJ1-6, with a possible D match to TRBD1 (6 bases). The V end lost 5 bases, the J end lost 10 bases, and 15 bases lay between the germline ends. Looked up from germline, CDR1 is SGHAT and CDR2 is FQDESV (reference sequence). The CDR3 runs to 14 residues. CDR3 in DNA: TGTGCCAGCAGCCCGAGGGGGAACGAATCACCCCTCCACTTT. It translates to CASSPRGNESPLHF.

The rearrangement links TRBV13 to TRBJ2-1; 7 positions agree with TRBD2. J lost 4 bases, V lost 4 bases, and 13 bases had no gene match. CDR1 is PRHDT, CDR2 FYEKMQ, per germline (reference sequence). This CDR3 has 17 amino acids. CDR3 amino acids: CASSSGDERDNYNEQFF. For the CDR3, the DNA is TGTGCCAGCAGCTCCGGAGACGAGCGGGATAATTACAATGAGCAGTTCTTC.

This chain uses TRBV30 with TRBJ2-3; tentative D call: TRBD1 (5 bases). Trimming took off 0 bases at V and 4 bases at J, with 17 bases between the two ends. CDR1 and CDR2 (germline): GTSNPN, SVGIG (reference sequence). The CDR3 length is 16 residues. The CDR3 spells CAWSVLSPTRADTQYF. The CDR3 nucleotides are TGTGCCTGGAGTGTACTGTCCCCAACCAGGGCAGATACGCAGTATTTT.

The chain employs TRBV27 and TRBJ2-5; 8 nucleotides line up with TRBD2. This CDR3 has 16 amino acids. In germline, CDR1 is MNHEY, CDR2 SMNVEV (reference sequence). J lost 4 bases, V lost 5 bases, and 12 bases had no gene match. CDR3 in DNA: TGTGCCAGCAGTCTCCTCCCCCGGGGGGGAGGAGAGACCCAGTACTTC. It encodes CASSLLPRGGGETQYF.

This chain uses TRBV7-9 with TRBJ2-1, with TRBD2 as a possible D gene (5 bases). The CDR3 extends over 15 amino acids. Trimming cost V 6 bases and J 10 bases, with 22 bases left between them. Germline CDR1 is SEHNR and CDR2 is FQNEAQ (reference sequence). CDR3 bases: TGTGCCAGCAGACCCGCCCCCCCTCGGGGTGTCGAGCAGTTCTTC. Translation: CASRPAPPRGVEQFF.

The chain uses TRBV6-5 and TRBJ1-1; D perhaps matches TRBD1 (5 bases). The CDR3 spans 15 residues. V was clipped by 2 bases and J by 5 bases, with 15 bases between them. The V gene's germline CDR1 is MNHEY and CDR2 SVGAGI. The CDR3 nucleotides read TGTGCCAGCAGTTACCAACACGGACAAGGGACTGAAGCTTTCTTT. Translating it yields CASSYQHGQGTEAFF.

This clone has only one observation. The rearrangement uses TRBV29-1 and TRBJ2-7; 9 nucleotides agree with TRBD1. J gave up 0 bases and V 7 bases, and 7 bases lay outside the gene matches. Germline CDR1 reads SQVTM; CDR2 reads ANQGSEA. The CDR3 runs to 14 residues. The CDR3 region has the DNA TGCAGCGCTGCCGGGACAGGGACCTCCTACGAGCAGTACTTC. Amino acids: CSAAGTGTSYEQYF.

Only one count was recorded for this clone. The rearrangement uses TRBV10-2 and TRBJ1-1, with D uncertain. The CDR3 contains 14 residues. With 3 bases removed from V and 1 base from J, the gap between germline ends came to 9 bases. The germline V gene has CDR1 WSHSY and CDR2 SAAADI. CDR3 residues: CASSDDLGNTEAFF. The DNA for the CDR3 is TGCGCCAGCAGTGATGACCTGGGGAACACTGAAGCTTTCTTT.

The chain has TRBV7-9 and TRBJ2-3; D might be TRBD1 (6 bases). In germline, CDR1 is SEHNR, CDR2 FQNEAQ (reference sequence). Trimming took off 5 bases at V and 7 bases at J, with 10 bases between the two ends. This CDR3 comprises 12 residues. The CDR3 spells CASSQQGHTQYF. Here the CDR3 DNA reads TGTGCCAGCAGCCAGCAGGGGCATACGCAGTATTTT.

V is TRBV28 and J is TRBJ1-1; D is undetermined. The CDR3 consists of 15 residues. Germline loops: CDR1 MDHEN, CDR2 SYDVKM. Trimming left V 2 bases short and J 0 bases short, with 10 bases between. CDR3 coding DNA: TGTGCCAGCAGTTTAACGGGCAGACTGAACACTGAAGCTTTCTTT. Its protein is CASSLTGRLNTEAFF.

The chain is built from TRBV5-1 and TRBJ1-1; 10 nucleotides line up with TRBD1. The CDR3 sequence is 17 residues long. Germline V lookup: CDR1 SGHRS, CDR2 YFSETQ. Germline trimming cut 4 bases from V and 4 bases from J; bases unmatched to any gene: 13. CDR3 amino acids: CASSPYDRGRLGTEAFF. CDR3 DNA: TGCGCCAGCAGCCCATACGACAGGGGGCGCTTGGGCACTGAAGCTTTCTTT.

The CDR3 sequence is CATSPGGTTEAFF. The DNA of the CDR3 is TGTGCCACCAGCCCCGGGGGCACCACTGAAGCTTTCTTT. The chain is built from TRBV15 and TRBJ1-1; TRBD1 might be the D (6 bases). The CDR3 runs to 13 residues. V was pared by 5 bases and J by 4 bases, with 11 bases between. Germline loops: CDR1 LNHNV, CDR2 YYDKDF (reference sequence).

This clone showed up just once. This chain uses TRBV9 with TRBJ2-2, with 8 bases matching TRBD2. Germline-derived CDR1 and CDR2 are SGDLS and YYNGEE. The CDR3 runs to 13 residues. V dropped 4 bases and J dropped 7; count of bases not matched to a gene: 3. CDR3 coding DNA: TGTGCCAGCAGCCCCGGGACTAGCGGGGAGCTGTTTTTT. Translation: CASSPGTSGELFF.

The V and J genes are TRBV28 and TRBJ2-7; D may match TRBD1 or TRBD2 (5 bases each). Germline CDR1 MDHEN, CDR2 SYDVKM. The length of the CDR3 is 13 residues. The ends were cut back, 7 bases at V and 7 bases at J, with 17 bases in the middle. The chain's CDR3 is CASNSGIPGEQYF. The CDR3 DNA reads as TGTGCCAGCAATTCAGGGATACCGGGGGAGCAGTACTTC.

J is TRBJ2-7 and V is TRBV29-1; D remains ambiguous. The CDR3 spans 12 residues. V gave up 2 bases and J gave up 2 bases, with 7 bases separating them. Germline V lookup: CDR1 SQVTM, CDR2 ANQGSEA. The CDR3 reads CSVENIAYEQYF. The CDR3 DNA reads as TGCAGCGTTGAAAACATCGCCTACGAGCAGTACTTC.